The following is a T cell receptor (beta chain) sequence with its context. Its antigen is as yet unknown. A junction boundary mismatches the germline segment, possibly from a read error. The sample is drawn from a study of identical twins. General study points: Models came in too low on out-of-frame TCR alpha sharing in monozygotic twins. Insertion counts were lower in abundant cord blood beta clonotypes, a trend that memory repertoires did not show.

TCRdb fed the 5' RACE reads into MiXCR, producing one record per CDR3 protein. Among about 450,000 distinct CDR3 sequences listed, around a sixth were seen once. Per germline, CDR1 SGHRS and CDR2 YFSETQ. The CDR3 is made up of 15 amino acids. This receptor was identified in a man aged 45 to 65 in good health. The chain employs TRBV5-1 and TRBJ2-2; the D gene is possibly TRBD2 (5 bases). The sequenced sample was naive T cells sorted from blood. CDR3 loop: CASTYDGPITGEPFF. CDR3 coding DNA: TGCGCCAGCACGTACGACGGGCCGATCACCGGGGAGCCGTTTTTT.